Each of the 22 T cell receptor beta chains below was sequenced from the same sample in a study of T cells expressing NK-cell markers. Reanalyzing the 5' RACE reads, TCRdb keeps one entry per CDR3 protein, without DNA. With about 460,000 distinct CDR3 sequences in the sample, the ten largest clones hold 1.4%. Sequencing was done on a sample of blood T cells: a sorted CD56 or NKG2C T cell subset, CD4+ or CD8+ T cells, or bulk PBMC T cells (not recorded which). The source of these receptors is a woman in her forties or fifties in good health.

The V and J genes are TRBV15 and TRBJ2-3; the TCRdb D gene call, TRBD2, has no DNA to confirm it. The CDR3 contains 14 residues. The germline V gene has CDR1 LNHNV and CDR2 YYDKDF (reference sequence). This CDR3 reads CATRDSGLTDTQYF.

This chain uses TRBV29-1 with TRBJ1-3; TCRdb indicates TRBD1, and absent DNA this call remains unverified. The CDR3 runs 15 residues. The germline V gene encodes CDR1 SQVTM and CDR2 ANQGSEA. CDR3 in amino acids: CSVGPVERGGNTIYF.

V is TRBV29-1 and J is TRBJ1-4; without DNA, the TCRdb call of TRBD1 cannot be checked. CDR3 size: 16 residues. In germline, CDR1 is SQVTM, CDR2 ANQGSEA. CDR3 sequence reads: CSVERQGADENEKLFF. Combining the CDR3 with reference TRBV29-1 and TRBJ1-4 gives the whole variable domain SAVISQKPSRDICQRGTSLTIQCQVDSQVTMMFWYRQQPGQSLTLIATANQGSEATYESGFVIDKFPISRPNLTFSTLTVSNMSPEDSSIYLCSVERQGADENEKLFFGSGTQLSVL.

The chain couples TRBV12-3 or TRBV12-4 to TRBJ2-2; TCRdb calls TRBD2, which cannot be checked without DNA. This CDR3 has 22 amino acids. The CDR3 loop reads CASSLYLRRASGRALDTGELFF.

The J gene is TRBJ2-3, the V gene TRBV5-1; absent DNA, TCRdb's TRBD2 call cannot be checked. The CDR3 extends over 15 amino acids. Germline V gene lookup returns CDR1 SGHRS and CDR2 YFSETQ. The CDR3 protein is CASSPDLGPSDTQYF.

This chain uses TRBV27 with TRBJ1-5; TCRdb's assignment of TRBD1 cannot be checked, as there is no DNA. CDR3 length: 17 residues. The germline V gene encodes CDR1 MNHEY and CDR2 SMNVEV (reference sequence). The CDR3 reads CATKNLAGTGGNQPQHF.

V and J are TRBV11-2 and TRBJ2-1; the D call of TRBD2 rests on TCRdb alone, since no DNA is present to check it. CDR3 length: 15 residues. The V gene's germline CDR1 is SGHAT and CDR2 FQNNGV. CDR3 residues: CASSLEASGRVEQFF.

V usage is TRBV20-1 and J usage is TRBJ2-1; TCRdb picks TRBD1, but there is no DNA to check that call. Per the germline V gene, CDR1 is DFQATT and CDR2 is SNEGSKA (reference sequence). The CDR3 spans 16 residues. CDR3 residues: CSARDPDRGRRNEQFF.

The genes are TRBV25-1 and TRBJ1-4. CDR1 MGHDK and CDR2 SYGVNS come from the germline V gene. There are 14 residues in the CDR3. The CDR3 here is CASRDRPPNEKLFF. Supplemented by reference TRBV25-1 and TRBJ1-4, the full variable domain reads EADIYQTPRYLVIGTGKKITLECSQTMGHDKMYWYQQDPGMELHLIHYSYGVNSTEKGDLSSESTVSRIRTEHFPLTLESARPSHTSQYLCASRDRPPNEKLFFGSGTQLSVL.

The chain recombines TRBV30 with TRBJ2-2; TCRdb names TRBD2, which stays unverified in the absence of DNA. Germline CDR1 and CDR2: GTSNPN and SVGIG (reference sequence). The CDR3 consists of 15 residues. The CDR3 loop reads CAWSASGSTAGELFF.

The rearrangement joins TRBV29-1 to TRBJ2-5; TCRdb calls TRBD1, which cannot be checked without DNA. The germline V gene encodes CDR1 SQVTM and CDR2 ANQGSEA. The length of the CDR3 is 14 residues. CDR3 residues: CSVVGEQGTETQYF.

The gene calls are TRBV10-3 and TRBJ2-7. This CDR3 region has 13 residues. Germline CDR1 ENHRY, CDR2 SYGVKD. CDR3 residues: CAISSTVPYEQYF.

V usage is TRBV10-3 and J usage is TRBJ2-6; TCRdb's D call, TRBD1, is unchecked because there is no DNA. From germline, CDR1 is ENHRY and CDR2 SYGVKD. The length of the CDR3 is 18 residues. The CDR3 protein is CAISDRVRGPAGANVLTF.

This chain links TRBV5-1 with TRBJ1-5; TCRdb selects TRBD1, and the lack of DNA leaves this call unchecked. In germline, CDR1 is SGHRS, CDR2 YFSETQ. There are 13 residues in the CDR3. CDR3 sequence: CASARDSNQPQHF.

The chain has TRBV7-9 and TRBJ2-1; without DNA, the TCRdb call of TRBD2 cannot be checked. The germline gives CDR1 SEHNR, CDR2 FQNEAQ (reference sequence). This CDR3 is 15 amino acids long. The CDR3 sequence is CASSLGLAGLNEQFF.

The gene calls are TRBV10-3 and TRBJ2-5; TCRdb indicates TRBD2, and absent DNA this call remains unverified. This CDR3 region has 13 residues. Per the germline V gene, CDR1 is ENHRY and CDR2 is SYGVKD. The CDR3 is CAISPGLQETQYF.

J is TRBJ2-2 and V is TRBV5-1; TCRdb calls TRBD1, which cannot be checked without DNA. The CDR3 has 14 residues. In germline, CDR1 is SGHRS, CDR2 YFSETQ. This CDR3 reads CASRGGKGTGELFF.

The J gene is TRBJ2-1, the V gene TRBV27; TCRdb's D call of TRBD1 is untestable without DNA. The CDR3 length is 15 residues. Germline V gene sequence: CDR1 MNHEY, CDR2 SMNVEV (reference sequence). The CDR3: CASSPGGFSYNEQFF.

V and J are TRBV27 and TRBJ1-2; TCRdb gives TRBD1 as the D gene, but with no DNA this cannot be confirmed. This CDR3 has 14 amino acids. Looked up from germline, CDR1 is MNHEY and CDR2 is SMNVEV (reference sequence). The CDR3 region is CASSLQGGNYGYTF.

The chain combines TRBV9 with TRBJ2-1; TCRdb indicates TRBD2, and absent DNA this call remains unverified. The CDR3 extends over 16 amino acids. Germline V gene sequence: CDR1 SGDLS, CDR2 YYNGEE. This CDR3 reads CASSAPGTSGYNEQFF.

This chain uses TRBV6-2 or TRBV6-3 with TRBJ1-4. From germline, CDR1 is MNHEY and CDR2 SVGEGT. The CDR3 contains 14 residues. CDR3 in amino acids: CASSYSEINEKLFF.

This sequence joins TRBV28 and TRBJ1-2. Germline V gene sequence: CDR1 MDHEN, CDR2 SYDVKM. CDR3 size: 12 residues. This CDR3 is CASSFGSYGYTF.